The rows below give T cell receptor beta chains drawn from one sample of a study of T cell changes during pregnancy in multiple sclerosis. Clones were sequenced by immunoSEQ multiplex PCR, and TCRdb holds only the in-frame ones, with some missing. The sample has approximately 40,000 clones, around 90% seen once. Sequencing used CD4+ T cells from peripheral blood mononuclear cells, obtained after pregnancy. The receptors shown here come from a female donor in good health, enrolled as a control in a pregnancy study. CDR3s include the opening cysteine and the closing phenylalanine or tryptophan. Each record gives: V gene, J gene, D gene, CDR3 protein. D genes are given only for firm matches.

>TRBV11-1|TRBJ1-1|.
CASRPRGGRMNTEAFF
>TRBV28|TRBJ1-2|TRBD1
CASIDRGPGYTF
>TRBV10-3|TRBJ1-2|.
CAISEGLSANYGYTF
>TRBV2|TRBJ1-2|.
CASREAGRGYTF
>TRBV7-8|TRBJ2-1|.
CASSLGELGRISYNEQFF
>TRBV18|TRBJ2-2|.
CASSPPTGGTETGELFF
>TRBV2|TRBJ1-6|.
CASSSQGGNSPLHF
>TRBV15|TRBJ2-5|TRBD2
CATSSRAGRETQYF
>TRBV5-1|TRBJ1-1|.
CASSGASYYTEAFF
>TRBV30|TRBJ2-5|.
CAWSVGSVQETQYF
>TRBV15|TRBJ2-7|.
CATSGRGMGEQYF
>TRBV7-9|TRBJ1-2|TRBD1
CASSLPRSRPGQDYGYTF
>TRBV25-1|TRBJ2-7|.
CASSDRVRAYEQYF
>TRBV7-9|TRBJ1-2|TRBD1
CASSSPGGWGYGYTF
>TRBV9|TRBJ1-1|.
CASSQGALGRIEAFF
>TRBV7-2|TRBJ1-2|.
CASTLDGPYGYTF
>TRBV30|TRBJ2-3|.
CAWSQRERDTQYF
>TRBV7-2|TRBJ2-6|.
CASSRDSSGANVLTF
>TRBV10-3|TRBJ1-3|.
CAISERSGGNTIYF
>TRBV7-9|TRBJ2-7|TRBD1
CASSRPGQDYEQYF
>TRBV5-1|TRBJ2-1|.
CASSLGDNEQFF
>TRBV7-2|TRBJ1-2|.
CASSSHYGYTF
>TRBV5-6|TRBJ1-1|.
CASSRQILNTEAFF
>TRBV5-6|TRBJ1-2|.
CASSLGGPPNYGYTF
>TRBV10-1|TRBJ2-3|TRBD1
CASSDRGHTDTQYF
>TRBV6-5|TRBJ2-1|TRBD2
CASSLAGGPGNEQFF
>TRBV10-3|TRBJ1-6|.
CAIRAVTDNSPLHF
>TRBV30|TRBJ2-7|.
CAWGEGSYEQYF
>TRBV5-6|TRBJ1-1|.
CASSLTHDTEAFF
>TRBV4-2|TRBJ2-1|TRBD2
CASSHPSRGAEQFF
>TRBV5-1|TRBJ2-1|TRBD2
CASSSGSSNEQFF
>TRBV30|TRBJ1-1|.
CAWSVQKAFF
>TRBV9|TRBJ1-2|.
CASSASVRQGIYGYTF
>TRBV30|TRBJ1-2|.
CAWSVTGFYGYTF
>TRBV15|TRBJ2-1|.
CATSRDRTRARSGANEQFF
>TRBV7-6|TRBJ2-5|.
CASSLVARETQYF
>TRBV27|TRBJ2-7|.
CATGGRAGEQYF
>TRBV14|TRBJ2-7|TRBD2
CASSHQRGGRYEQYF
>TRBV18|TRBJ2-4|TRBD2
CASSPVSGGLAKNIQYF
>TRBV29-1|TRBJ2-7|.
CSVTRGQTEQYF
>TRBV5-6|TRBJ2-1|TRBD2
CASSLTSGGYNEQFF
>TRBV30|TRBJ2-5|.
CAWSVRRGETQYF
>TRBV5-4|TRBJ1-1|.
CASRLKPGAGTEAFF
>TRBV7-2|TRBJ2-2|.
CASSPPQGRATGELFF
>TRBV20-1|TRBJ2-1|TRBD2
CSATGLAEQFF